The clone carrying this T cell receptor (beta chain) has just a few counts. The data stem from a study of PD-L1 blockade in urothelial cancer. About the study: About 90% of the roughly 29 patients were men whose urothelial cancer was bladder-origin. Counts from blood samples showed a median of around 150,000 T cells. Blood analysis was done at 3 weeks (second dose) and 6 weeks after treatment began.

The method was immunoSEQ multiplex PCR; TCRdb's version includes in-frame clones alone and lacks a portion of them. The sample has some 76,000 clones; roughly nine tenths are singletons. This CDR3 is 16 amino acids long. Trimming at V came to 4 bases and at J to 5 bases, leaving 7 bases not matched to a gene. The germline V gene encodes CDR1 SGHRS and CDR2 YFSETQ. Diagnoses among patients were locally advanced or metastatic urothelial carcinoma. The V call is TRBV5-1, the J call TRBJ2-2, with 11 bases identical to TRBD2. This sample comprised PBMCs, obtained around atezolizumab (anti-PD-L1) treatment. The TCR comes from a man aged 55 to 70 with urothelial cancer. The CDR3: CASSILAGELTGELFF. CDR3 DNA sequence: TGCGCCAGCAGCATACTAGCGGGAGAGTTAACCGGGGAGCTGTTTTTT.